These 30 T cell receptor beta chains share one sample of origin, sequenced in a study of blood T cell repertoires in COVID-19. Using immunoSEQ multiplex PCR, the repertoire was profiled, and TCRdb retains in-frame clones only, with some absent. The data show approximately 350,000 clones, around 90% seen once. The sample consisted of peripheral blood. All receptors derive from a woman aged 25 to 39 with COVID-19, enrolled during active disease.

This clone has a single count. The chain carries TRBV4-1 and TRBJ1-6, with D possibly TRBD1 on 5 matching bases. The ends were cut back, 8 bases at V and 7 bases at J, with 12 bases in the middle. The CDR3 length is 13 residues. Germline values: CDR1 MGHRA, CDR2 YSYEKL. The CDR3 loop is CASGTLPNSPLHF. The CDR3 region has the DNA TGCGCCAGCGGGACTCTCCCGAATTCACCCCTCCACTTT.

This sequence joins TRBV9 and TRBJ2-3; 10 bases align to TRBD2. CDR1 and CDR2 (germline): SGDLS, YYNGEE. J gave up 1 base and V 4 bases, and 6 bases lay outside the gene matches. The CDR3 is 16 residues long. The CDR3: CASSFAGTSGTDTQYF. The CDR3 nucleotides are TGTGCCAGCAGCTTCGCCGGGACTAGCGGCACAGATACGCAGTATTTT.

The DNA for the CDR3 is TGTGCCAGCAGTCCCTGGCTCTTACTAGCGGGGGGTCCCTACAATGAGCAGTTCTTC. It is translated as CASSPWLLLAGGPYNEQFF. The chain joins TRBV6-2 or TRBV6-3 to TRBJ2-1, with 12 bases that match TRBD2. V lost 5 bases, J lost 2 bases, and 13 bases stayed unmatched. Germline-derived CDR1 and CDR2 are MNHEY and SVGEGT. This CDR3 comprises 19 residues.

The gene calls are TRBV4-2 and TRBJ2-5, with 9 bases lining up with TRBD2. CDR1 is LGHNA, CDR2 YNFKEQ, per germline. The V gene end was trimmed by 1 base and the J gene end by 7 bases; junction bases not matched to a gene: 7. The CDR3 runs 15 residues. As DNA, the CDR3 is TGTGCCAGCAGCCAAGCCGGGACTAGCATCGGGACCCAGTACTTC. This translates into CASSQAGTSIGTQYF.

This rearrangement joins TRBV5-1 to TRBJ2-5; maybe TRBD2 (5 bases). This CDR3 region has 13 residues. The germline V gene encodes CDR1 SGHRS and CDR2 YFSETQ. Trimming left V 4 bases short and J 5 bases short, with 12 bases between. This chain's CDR3 is CASSPSPWETQYF. The CDR3 bases are TGCGCCAGCAGCCCTAGCCCTTGGGAGACCCAGTACTTC.

The chain employs TRBV19 and TRBJ2-1; TRBD2 aligns across 11 bases. Trimming at V came to 4 bases and at J to 4 bases, leaving 9 bases not matched to a gene. The CDR3 contains 17 residues. Per the germline V gene, CDR1 is LNHDA and CDR2 is SQIVND (reference sequence). The CDR3, as DNA: TGTGCCAGTAGTAGAAGTAGCGGGAGGGCGATATACAATGAGCAGTTCTTC. Translating it yields CASSRSSGRAIYNEQFF.

This chain joins TRBV5-1 and TRBJ2-2; D uncertain. The CDR3 covers 15 residues. Germline CDR1 is SGHRS and CDR2 is YFSETQ. Trimming took off 1 base at V and 1 base at J, with 8 bases between the two ends. CDR3 coding DNA: TGCGCCAGCAGCTTGCAACAGATGAACACCGGGGAGCTGTTTTTT. This encodes CASSLQQMNTGELFF.

The gene calls are TRBV11-2 and TRBJ2-7; tentatively, D is TRBD1 (7 bases). V lost 1 base and J 6 bases, leaving 16 bases between the germline ends. CDR1 is SGHAT, CDR2 FQNNGV, per germline. There are 15 residues in the CDR3. CDR3 sequence (DNA): TGTGCCAGCAGCTTAGGGCTGGCAGGGGGGACCGAGCAGTACTTC. Protein: CASSLGLAGGTEQYF.

This clone was seen just once. V gene TRBV10-1 combines with J gene TRBJ2-3, with 7 bases fitting TRBD1. The germline gives CDR1 WNHNN, CDR2 SYGVQD (reference sequence). Trimming at V came to 0 bases and at J to 12 bases, leaving 6 bases not matched to a gene. This CDR3 is built from 13 residues. CDR3 amino acids: CASSESTGVSQYF. CDR3 sequence (DNA): TGCGCCAGCAGTGAGTCAACAGGGGTTTCCCAGTATTTT.

The chain combines TRBV10-3 with TRBJ1-1; D is undetermined. This CDR3 is built from 13 residues. Germline V gene sequence: CDR1 ENHRY, CDR2 SYGVKD. Between the trimmed V and J ends, which lost 6 bases and 0 bases, there was a span of 8 bases. The CDR3 reads CAISREVNTEAFF. CDR3 DNA sequence: TGTGCCATCAGCCGAGAAGTGAACACTGAAGCTTTCTTT.

The rearrangement joins TRBV2 to TRBJ2-5, with D unclear. Germline values: CDR1 SNHLY, CDR2 FYNNEI. The CDR3 spans 13 residues. V was trimmed by 1 base and J by 5 bases, leaving 8 bases between them. The CDR3 here is CASSEVLTETQYF. CDR3 DNA: TGTGCCAGCAGTGAAGTGTTAACTGAGACCCAGTACTTC.

The V and J genes are TRBV5-5 and TRBJ1-3; 8 bases align to TRBD1. The CDR3 is 14 residues long. Germline V gives CDR1 SGHKS, CDR2 YYEKEE (reference sequence). V lost 4 bases and J lost 5; bases outside the gene matches: 5. The CDR3 DNA is TGTGCCAGCAGCGCACAGGGGGTACGAAACACCATATATTTT. It yields the protein CASSAQGVRNTIYF. Full variable domain (missing parts from reference TRBV5-5 and TRBJ1-3): DAGVTQSPTHLIKTRGQQVTLRCSPISGHKSVSWYQQVLGQGPQFIFQYYEKEERGRGNFPDRFSARQFPNYSSELNVNALLLGDSALYLCASSAQGVRNTIYFGEGSWLTVV.

CDR3 sequence reads: CASGRGQGPYTGELFF. The CDR3 DNA sequence: TGTGCTAGTGGTCGCGGACAGGGACCGTACACCGGGGAGCTGTTTTTT. The chain employs TRBV12-5 and TRBJ2-2; TRBD1 matches 8 bases. This CDR3 contains 16 residues. Per the germline V gene, CDR1 is LGHNT and CDR2 is FRNRAP. Trimming cost V 5 bases and J 3 bases; bases outside gene matches: 8.

This rearrangement joins TRBV4-3 to TRBJ2-1; 7 bases are shared with TRBD2. The CDR3 sequence is 17 residues long. CDR1 is LGHNA and CDR2 is YSLEER in the germline V gene. V was pared by 2 bases and J by 5 bases, with 12 bases of the junction left unmatched. The chain's CDR3 is CASSQPPLERGHNEQFF. CDR3 in DNA: TGCGCCAGCAGCCAACCCCCCCTCGAGCGGGGACACAATGAGCAGTTCTTC.

The table lists this clone with a count of one. The chain employs TRBV3-1 (or the pseudogene TRBV3-2) and TRBJ2-3; D is undetermined. V lost 0 bases to trimming and J lost 0 bases, with 4 bases between them. The CDR3 is made up of 14 amino acids. Looked up from germline, CDR1 is LGHDT and CDR2 is YNNKEL (reference sequence). CDR3 in amino acids: CASSQDPSTDTQYF. CDR3 in DNA: TGTGCCAGCAGCCAAGATCCAAGCACAGATACGCAGTATTTT.

The chain couples TRBV7-2 to TRBJ2-3; 11 bases match TRBD2. V trimming: 3 bases; J trimming: 3 bases; junction bases outside the gene matches: 11. CDR3 size: 18 residues. Germline V gene data show CDR1 as SGHTA and CDR2 as FQGNSA. CDR3 sequence reads: CASSLLPGTSGKTDTQYF. Written as DNA, the CDR3 is TGTGCCAGCAGCTTGTTGCCCGGGACTAGCGGAAAAACAGATACGCAGTATTTT. Together with reference TRBV7-2 and TRBJ2-3, the CDR3 gives the full variable domain: GAGVSQSPSNKVTEKGKDVELRCDPISGHTALYWYRQSLGQGLEFLIYFQGNSAPDKSGLPSDRFSAERTGGSVSTLTIQRTQQEDSAVYLCASSLLPGTSGKTDTQYFGPGTRLTVL.

This clone was seen once. The CDR3 here is CASSPAGGDTDTQYF. Here the CDR3 DNA reads TGTGCCAGCAGCCCAGCGGGGGGGGACACAGATACGCAGTATTTT. The chain recombines TRBV7-8 with TRBJ2-3, with 10 bases identical to TRBD2. Germline values: CDR1 SGHVS, CDR2 FQNEAQ. The CDR3 sequence is 15 residues long. The J segment lost 2 bases and the V segment lost 5 bases, leaving 4 bases of the junction unmatched.

The CDR3 DNA is TGTGCCACCAGTGATTCGACAGGGGCTGGGACAGATACGCAGTATTTT. Encoded protein: CATSDSTGAGTDTQYF. This chain joins TRBV24-1 and TRBJ2-3; 8 nucleotides agree with TRBD1. The V gene's germline CDR1 is KGHDR and CDR2 SFDVKD. Germline trimming cut 2 bases from V and 3 bases from J; bases unmatched to any gene: 6. CDR3 length equals 16 residues.

This clone came up once. The chain is built from TRBV27 and TRBJ1-6; the D gene is possibly TRBD1 (6 bases). CDR3 size: 17 residues. The germline V gene encodes CDR1 MNHEY and CDR2 SMNVEV (reference sequence). V gave up 7 bases and J gave up 3 bases, with 19 bases separating them. CDR3 in DNA: TGTGCCAGCACTCTAAGGGGGGGCGGATTCTATAATTCACCCCTCCACTTT. Its translation: CASTLRGGGFYNSPLHF.

The chain employs TRBV7-9 and TRBJ2-1, with 8 bases matching TRBD2. The germline gives CDR1 SEHNR, CDR2 FQNEAQ (reference sequence). Trimming cost V 5 bases and J 2 bases; bases outside gene matches: 8. CDR3 length equals 16 residues. CDR3: CASSAREGPPYNEQFF. In DNA, the CDR3 is TGTGCCAGCAGCGCCCGGGAGGGGCCCCCCTACAATGAGCAGTTCTTC.

Turning to this clone: One junction end disagrees with the germline gene, perhaps due to a read error. This chain links TRBV5-1 with TRBJ1-1; D perhaps matches TRBD1 (6 bases). The CDR3 sequence is 12 residues long. The germline V gene encodes CDR1 SGHRS and CDR2 YFSETQ. CDR3 sequence (DNA): TGCGCCAGCAGCTTGGATGGACAGCGGAATCTCTTT. Its protein is CASSLDGQRNLF.

J is TRBJ1-2 and V is TRBV19, with D perhaps matching TRBD1 (5 bases). In germline, CDR1 is LNHDA, CDR2 SQIVND (reference sequence). The CDR3 consists of 16 residues. V gave up 6 bases and J gave up 4 bases, with 21 bases separating them. CDR3: CASSRQKLGPSYGYTF. The DNA for the CDR3 is TGTGCCAGTAGCAGACAGAAGCTCGGGCCGAGCTATGGCTACACCTTC.

This rearrangement joins TRBV28 to TRBJ1-2; D might be TRBD1 (5 bases). Germline V CDR1 and CDR2: MDHEN, SYDVKM. With 11 bases removed from V and 4 bases from J, the gap between germline ends came to 20 bases. The CDR3 length is 14 residues. The CDR3 coding sequence is TGTGCCGCCCGGCGGGGGTCAGGTGGCTATGGCTACACCTTC. Its protein is CAARRGSGGYGYTF.

The gene calls are TRBV19 and TRBJ2-2; D perhaps matches TRBD1 (6 bases). CDR1 and CDR2 (germline): LNHDA, SQIVND (reference sequence). The V end lost 10 bases, the J end lost 2 bases, and 14 bases lay between the germline ends. The CDR3 extends over 14 amino acids. The DNA for the CDR3 is TGTGCCACTGGACAGAACCTCAACACCGGGGAGCTGTTTTTT. It codes for CATGQNLNTGELFF.

V is TRBV7-9 and J is TRBJ1-2; D possibly corresponds to TRBD1 (6 bases). This CDR3 spans 16 amino acids. Germline lookup yields CDR1 SEHNR and CDR2 FQNEAQ (reference sequence). V was clipped by 5 bases and J by 4 bases, with 20 bases between them. CDR3 in amino acids: CASSPFGGGWGYGYTF. CDR3 DNA sequence: TGTGCCAGCAGCCCATTCGGCGGGGGCTGGGGCTATGGCTACACCTTC.

This clone showed up just once. The J gene is TRBJ2-3, the V gene TRBV11-2, with TRBD1 matching over 9 bases. V dropped 5 bases and J dropped 7; count of bases not matched to a gene: 7. The CDR3 runs 14 residues. Germline V gene lookup returns CDR1 SGHAT and CDR2 FQNNGV. CDR3 nucleotides: TGTGCCAGCAGCCCGCGACAGGGGGGAAATACGCAGTATTTT. It yields the protein CASSPRQGGNTQYF.

The chain links TRBV6-4 to TRBJ2-3, with D possibly being TRBD2 (6 bases). The V end lost 8 bases, the J end lost 1 base, and 16 bases lay between the germline ends. Germline loops: CDR1 MRHNA, CDR2 SNTAGT. The CDR3 totals 15 residues. In DNA form, the CDR3 reads TGTGCCAGCCAAGCCGACCCGGGGGGCACAGATACGCAGTATTTT. Amino acid sequence: CASQADPGGTDTQYF.

This chain joins TRBV6-5 and TRBJ2-3, with D possibly TRBD1 on 6 matching bases. V gave up 7 bases and J gave up 5 bases, with 13 bases separating them. The CDR3 has 13 residues. From germline, CDR1 is MNHEY and CDR2 SVGAGI. CDR3 bases: TGTGCCAGCACTCCCGCCAGGGGAGATACGCAGTATTTT. It yields the protein CASTPARGDTQYF.

This sequence joins TRBV11-3 and TRBJ1-1, with 9 bases fitting TRBD1. In germline, CDR1 is SGHNT, CDR2 YENEEA. After removal of 5 bases from V and 1 base from J, the junction contained 5 bases not matched to a gene. This CDR3 has 15 amino acids. The CDR3 here is CASSTGQGQNTEAFF. The CDR3 nucleotides are TGTGCCAGCAGCACTGGACAGGGGCAGAACACTGAAGCTTTCTTT.

V usage is TRBV28 and J usage is TRBJ2-5, with TRBD1 as a possible D gene (6 bases). Between the trimmed V and J ends, which lost 5 bases and 2 bases, there was a span of 12 bases. CDR1 and CDR2 from the germline V gene are MDHEN and SYDVKM. The CDR3 covers 14 residues. DNA of the CDR3: TGTGCCAGCAGTCTGATAGGGGGACAAGAGACCCAGTACTTC. Its translation is CASSLIGGQETQYF.